This entry features one T cell receptor (beta chain) sequence. The V and J ends lost 7 bases and 4 bases respectively, with 17 bases between them. There are 15 residues in the CDR3. Germline V gene data show CDR1 as MDHEN and CDR2 as SYDVKM. Sequenced by immunoSEQ multiplex PCR; TCRdb stores in-frame clones only, minus some. This sample has around 100,000 clones, with roughly 91% found just once. This entry belongs to a study of T cell responses to AZD1222 COVID-19 vaccine. Across the study: Pooled in the analysis were second doses at about 4 or about 12 weeks.

V usage is TRBV28 and J usage is TRBJ1-5; unclear D gene. This TCR was recovered from an adult in good health. Source: peripheral blood, taken on day 0 of AZD1222 vaccination. The DNA for the CDR3 is TGTGCCAGCACAAAGATCCGAGTCCTTAATCAGCCCCAGCATTTT. Protein sequence: CASTKIRVLNQPQHF. Full variable domain (missing parts from reference TRBV28 and TRBJ1-5): DVKVTQSSRYLVKRTGEKVFLECVQDMDHENMFWYRQDPGLGLRLIYFSYDVKMKEKGDIPEGYSVSREKKERFSLILESASTNQTSMYLCASTKIRVLNQPQHFGDGTRLSIL.